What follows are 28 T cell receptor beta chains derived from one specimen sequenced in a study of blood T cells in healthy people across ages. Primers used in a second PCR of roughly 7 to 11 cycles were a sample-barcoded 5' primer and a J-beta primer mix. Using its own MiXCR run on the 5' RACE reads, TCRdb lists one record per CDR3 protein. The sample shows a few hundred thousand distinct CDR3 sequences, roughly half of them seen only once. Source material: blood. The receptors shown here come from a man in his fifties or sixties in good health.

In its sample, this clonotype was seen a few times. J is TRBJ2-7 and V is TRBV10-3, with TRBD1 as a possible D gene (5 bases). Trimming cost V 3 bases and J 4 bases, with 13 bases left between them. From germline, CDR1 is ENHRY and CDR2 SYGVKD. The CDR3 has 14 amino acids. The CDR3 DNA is TGTGCCATCAGTGAAGGCAGGGCGGAGTACGAGCAGTACTTC. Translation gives CAISEGRAEYEQYF.

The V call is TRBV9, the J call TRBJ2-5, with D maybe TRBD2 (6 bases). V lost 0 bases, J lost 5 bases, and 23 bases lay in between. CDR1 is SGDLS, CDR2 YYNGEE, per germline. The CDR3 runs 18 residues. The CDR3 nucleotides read TGTGCCAGCAGCGTAGCCTCGGGGGTTGGCGGGATATGGGAGACCCAGTACTTC. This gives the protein CASSVASGVGGIWETQYF.

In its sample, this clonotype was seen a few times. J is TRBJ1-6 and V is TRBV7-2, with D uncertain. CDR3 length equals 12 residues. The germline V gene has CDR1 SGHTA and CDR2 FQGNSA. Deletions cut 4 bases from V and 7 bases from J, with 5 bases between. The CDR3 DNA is TGTGCCAGCAGCTGGGTAAATTCACCCCTCCACTTT. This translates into CASSWVNSPLHF.

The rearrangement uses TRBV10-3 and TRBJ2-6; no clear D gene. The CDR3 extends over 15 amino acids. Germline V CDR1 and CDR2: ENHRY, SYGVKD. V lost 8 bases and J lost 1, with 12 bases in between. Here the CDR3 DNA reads TGTGCCATCTCCCCCCCCCAGTCTGGGGCCAACGTCCTGACTTTC. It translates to CAISPPQSGANVLTF.

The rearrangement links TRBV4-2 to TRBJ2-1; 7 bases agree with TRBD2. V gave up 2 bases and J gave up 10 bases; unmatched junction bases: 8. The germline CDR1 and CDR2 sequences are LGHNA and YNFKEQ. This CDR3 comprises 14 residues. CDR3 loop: CASSQQTTAGEQFF. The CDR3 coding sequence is TGTGCCAGCAGCCAACAGACCACAGCGGGGGAGCAGTTCTTC.

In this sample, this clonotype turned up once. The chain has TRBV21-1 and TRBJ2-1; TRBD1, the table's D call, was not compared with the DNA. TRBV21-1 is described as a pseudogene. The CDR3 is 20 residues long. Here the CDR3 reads CASSGPRGTGRSQGSNEQFF. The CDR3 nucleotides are TGTGCCAGCAGCGGACCCCGGGGGACAGGGCGTTCACAAGGGTCCAATGAGCAGTTCTTC.

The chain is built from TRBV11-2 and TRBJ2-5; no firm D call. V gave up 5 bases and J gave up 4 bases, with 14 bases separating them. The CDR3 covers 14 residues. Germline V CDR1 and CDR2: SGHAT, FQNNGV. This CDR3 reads CASSVLLGPETQYF. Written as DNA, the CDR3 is TGTGCCAGCAGCGTATTGTTGGGCCCAGAGACCCAGTACTTC.

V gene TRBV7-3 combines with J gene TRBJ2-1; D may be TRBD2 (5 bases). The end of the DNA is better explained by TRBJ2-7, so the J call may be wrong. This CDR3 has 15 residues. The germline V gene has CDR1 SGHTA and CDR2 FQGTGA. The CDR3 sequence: CASSLVSAIYNEQYF. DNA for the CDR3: TGTGCCAGCAGCTTAGTTAGCGCCATATACAATGAGCAGTACTTC.

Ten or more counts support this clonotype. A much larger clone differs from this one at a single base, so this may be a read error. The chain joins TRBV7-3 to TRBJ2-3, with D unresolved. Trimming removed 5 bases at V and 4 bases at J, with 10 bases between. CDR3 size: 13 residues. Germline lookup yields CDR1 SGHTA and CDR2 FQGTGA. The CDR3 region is CASSRTYSDTQYF. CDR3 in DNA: TGTGCCAGCAGCCGGACGTATTCAGATACGCAGTATTTT.

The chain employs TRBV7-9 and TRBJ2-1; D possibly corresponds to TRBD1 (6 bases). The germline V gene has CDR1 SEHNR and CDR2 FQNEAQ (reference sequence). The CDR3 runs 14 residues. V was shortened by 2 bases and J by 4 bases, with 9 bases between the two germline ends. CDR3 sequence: CASSLSQGYNEQFF. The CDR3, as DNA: TGTGCCAGCAGCTTATCACAGGGTTACAATGAGCAGTTCTTC. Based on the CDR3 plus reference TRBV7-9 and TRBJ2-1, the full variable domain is DTGVSQNPRHKITKRGQNVTFRCDPISEHNRLYWYRQTLGQGPEFLTYFQNEAQLEKSRLLSDRFSAERPKGSFSTLEIQRTEQGDSAMYLCASSLSQGYNEQFFGPGTRLTVL.

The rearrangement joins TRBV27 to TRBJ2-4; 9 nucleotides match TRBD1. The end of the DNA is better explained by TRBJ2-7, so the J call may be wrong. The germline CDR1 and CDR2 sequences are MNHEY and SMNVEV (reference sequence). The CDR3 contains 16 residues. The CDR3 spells CASSLRVGTGNYEQYF. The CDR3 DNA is TGTGCCAGCAGTTTAAGGGTCGGGACAGGGAACTACGAGCAGTACTTC.

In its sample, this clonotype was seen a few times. The CDR3 bases are TGTGCCAGCAGCTTAGCTAATAGTATCTACAATGAGCAGTACTTC. Amino acids: CASSLANSIYNEQYF. The J gene is TRBJ2-7, the V gene TRBV7-6, with D uncertain. CDR3 length: 15 residues. V lost 0 bases and J 7 bases, leaving 16 bases between the germline ends. Germline values: CDR1 SGHVS, CDR2 FNYEAQ.

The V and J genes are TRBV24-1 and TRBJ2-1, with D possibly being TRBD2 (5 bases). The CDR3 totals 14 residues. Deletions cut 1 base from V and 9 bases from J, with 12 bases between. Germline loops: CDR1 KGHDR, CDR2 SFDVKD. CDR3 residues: CATSDFPRGSEQFF. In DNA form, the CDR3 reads TGTGCCACCAGTGATTTCCCCCGGGGTTCTGAGCAGTTCTTC.

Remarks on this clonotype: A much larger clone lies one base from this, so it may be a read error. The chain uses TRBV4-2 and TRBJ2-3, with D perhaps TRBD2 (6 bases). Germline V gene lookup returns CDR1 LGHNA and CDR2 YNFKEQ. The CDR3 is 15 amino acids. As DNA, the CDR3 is TGTGCCAGCAGCCGCGGGGCGGGTAGCACAGATATGCAGTATTTT. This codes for CASSRGAGSTDMQYF.

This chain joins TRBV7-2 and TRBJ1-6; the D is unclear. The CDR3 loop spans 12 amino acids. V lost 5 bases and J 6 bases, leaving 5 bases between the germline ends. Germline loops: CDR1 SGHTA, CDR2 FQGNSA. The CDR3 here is CASSRLNSPLHF. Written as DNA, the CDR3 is TGTGCCAGCAGCCGTCTTAATTCACCCCTCCACTTT.

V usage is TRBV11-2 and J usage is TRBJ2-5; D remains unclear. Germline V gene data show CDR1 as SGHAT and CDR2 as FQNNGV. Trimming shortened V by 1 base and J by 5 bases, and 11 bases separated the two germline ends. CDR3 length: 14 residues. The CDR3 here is CASSLGATRETQYF. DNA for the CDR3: TGTGCCAGCAGCTTAGGGGCTACGCGGGAGACCCAGTACTTC.

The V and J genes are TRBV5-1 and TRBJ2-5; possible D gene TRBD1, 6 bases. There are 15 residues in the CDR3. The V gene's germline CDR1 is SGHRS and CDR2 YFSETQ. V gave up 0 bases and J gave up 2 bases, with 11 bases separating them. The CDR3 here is CASSLGDGQQETQYF. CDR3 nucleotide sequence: TGCGCCAGCAGCTTGGGGGATGGACAGCAAGAGACCCAGTACTTC.

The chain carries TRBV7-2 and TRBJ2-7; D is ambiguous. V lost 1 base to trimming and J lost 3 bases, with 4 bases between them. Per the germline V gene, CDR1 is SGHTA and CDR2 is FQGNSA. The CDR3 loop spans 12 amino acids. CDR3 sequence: CASSLEFYEQYF. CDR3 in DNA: TGTGCCAGCAGCTTAGAGTTCTACGAGCAGTACTTC.

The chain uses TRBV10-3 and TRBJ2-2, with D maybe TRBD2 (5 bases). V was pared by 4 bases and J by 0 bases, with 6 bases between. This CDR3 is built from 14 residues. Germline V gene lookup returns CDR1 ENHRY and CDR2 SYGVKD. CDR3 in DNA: TGTGCCATCAGTGGAGGGCCGAACACCGGGGAGCTGTTTTTT. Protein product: CAISGGPNTGELFF.

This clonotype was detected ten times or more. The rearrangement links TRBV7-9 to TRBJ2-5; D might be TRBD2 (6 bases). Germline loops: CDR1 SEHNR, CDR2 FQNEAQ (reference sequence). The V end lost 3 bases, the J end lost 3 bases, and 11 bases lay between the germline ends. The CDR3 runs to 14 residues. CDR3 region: CASSFGTVKETQYF. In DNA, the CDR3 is TGTGCCAGCAGCTTCGGGACTGTGAAAGAGACCCAGTACTTC.

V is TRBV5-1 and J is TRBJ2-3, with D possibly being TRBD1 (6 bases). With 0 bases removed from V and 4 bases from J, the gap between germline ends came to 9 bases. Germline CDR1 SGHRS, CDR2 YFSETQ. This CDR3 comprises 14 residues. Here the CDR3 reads CASSLGTVPDTQYF. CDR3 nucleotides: TGCGCCAGCAGCTTGGGGACAGTTCCAGATACGCAGTATTTT.

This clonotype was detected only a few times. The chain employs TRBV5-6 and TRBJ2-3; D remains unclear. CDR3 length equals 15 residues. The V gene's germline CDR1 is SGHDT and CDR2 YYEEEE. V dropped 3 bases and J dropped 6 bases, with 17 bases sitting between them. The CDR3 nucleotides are TGTGCCAGCAGCTCGGACCAAAGGCCTCGGGATACGCAGTATTTT. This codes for CASSSDQRPRDTQYF.

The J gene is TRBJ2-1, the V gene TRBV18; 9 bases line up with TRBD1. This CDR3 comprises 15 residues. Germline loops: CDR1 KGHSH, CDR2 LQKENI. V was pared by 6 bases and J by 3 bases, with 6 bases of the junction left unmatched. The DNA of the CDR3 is TGTGCCAGCTCTACCGGGACAGGGCACTACAATGAGCAGTTCTTC. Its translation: CASSTGTGHYNEQFF.

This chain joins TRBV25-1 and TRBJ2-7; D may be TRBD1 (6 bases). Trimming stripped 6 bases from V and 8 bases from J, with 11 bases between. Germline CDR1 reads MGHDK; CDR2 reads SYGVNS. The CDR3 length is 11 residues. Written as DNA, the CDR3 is TGTGCCAGCAGCACAGGGTATCAGCAGTACTTC. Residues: CASSTGYQQYF.

The CDR3 DNA reads as TGTGCCAGCAGCTTGAGAACAGGGCCCTGCAATGAGCAGTTCTTC. As protein: CASSLRTGPCNEQFF. This chain connects TRBV7-9 to TRBJ2-1; weak D call: TRBD1 (6 bases). Germline lookup yields CDR1 SEHNR and CDR2 FQNEAQ (reference sequence). Trimming took off 3 bases at V and 6 bases at J, with 15 bases between the two ends. CDR3 size: 15 residues.

Here the CDR3 reads CSVASGTGGWEQYF. CDR3 bases: TGCAGCGTGGCCTCCGGGACAGGGGGTTGGGAGCAGTACTTC. The chain recombines TRBV29-1 with TRBJ2-7; 11 nucleotides match TRBD1. The CDR3 has 14 residues. V dropped 6 bases and J dropped 7; count of bases not matched to a gene: 11. The germline V gene encodes CDR1 SQVTM and CDR2 ANQGSEA.

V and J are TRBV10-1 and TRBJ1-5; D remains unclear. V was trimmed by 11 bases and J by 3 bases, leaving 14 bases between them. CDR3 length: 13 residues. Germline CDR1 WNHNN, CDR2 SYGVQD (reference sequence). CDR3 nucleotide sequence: TGCGCCCTTGGACTTTACCTCAATCAGCCCCAGCATTTT. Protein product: CALGLYLNQPQHF.

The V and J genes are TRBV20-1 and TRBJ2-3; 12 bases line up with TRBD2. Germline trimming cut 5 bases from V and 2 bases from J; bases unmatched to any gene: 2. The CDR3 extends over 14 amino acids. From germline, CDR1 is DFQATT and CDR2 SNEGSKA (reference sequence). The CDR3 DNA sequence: TGCAGTGCTCTAGCGGGAGGGGCCACAGATACGCAGTATTTT. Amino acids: CSALAGGATDTQYF.